This T cell receptor (beta chain) was sequenced in a study of CD8+CD57+ T cells in acquired aplastic anemia. CD8+CD57+ cell expansion, shown by flow cytometry, had occurred in the patients selected for sequencing. Prior therapy had not been administered to any patient at the time of blood sampling. Genomic DNA served as template for TCR beta VDJ and CDR3 profiling. Via MiXCR, TCRdb re-called the reads, giving one row per CDR3 protein. The sample includes around 200,000 distinct CDR3 sequences, about half seen only once; the top ten take about an eighth. Findings and limits, study-wide: The study identified more than 25 CD8+ CDR3 sequences shared by patients and controls.

As regards this clonotype: Its antigen is not identified.

Sequenced material: sorted CD4+, CD8+, or CD8+CD57+ T cells (not recorded which) from PBMCs. The TCR sequence derives from a human donor with aplastic anemia.

This CDR3 reads CASSPRRGRAYEQYF. DNA for the CDR3: TGTGCCAGCAGTCCCCGAAGGGGGAGGGCCTACGAGCAGTACTTC. The chain recombines TRBV3-1 with TRBJ2-7; tentatively, D is TRBD2 (7 bases). Germline values: CDR1 LGHDT, CDR2 YNNKEL (reference sequence). The CDR3 loop spans 15 amino acids. Trimming took off 6 bases at V and 2 bases at J, with 17 bases between the two ends.